This passage covers 27 T cell receptor beta chains from one sample sequenced in a study of CD8+ T cells in alopecia areata. The authors extracted RNA and reverse transcribed it into cDNA as the sequencing template. Libraries were prepared by immunoSEQ multiplex PCR; TCRdb keeps only in-frame clonotypes and omits some of them. The sample includes approximately 150,000 clones, 55% to 65% of them seen just once. The sample consisted of CD4+ T cells sorted from blood. These receptors all come from a human donor in good health.

As concerns this clone: The sample holds other DNA sequences that translate to the same CDR3. J is TRBJ1-2 and V is TRBV6-5, with D perhaps TRBD1 (6 bases). CDR1 is MNHEY and CDR2 is SVGAGI in the germline V gene. Trimming pared 0 bases from V and 6 bases from J, leaving 11 bases between. This CDR3 comprises 14 residues. CDR3 loop: CASSYSAGDDGYTF. In nucleotides, the CDR3 is TGTGCCAGCAGTTACTCGGCAGGGGACGATGGCTACACCTTC.

The chain combines TRBV30 with TRBJ1-1, with TRBD1 identical over 9 bases. The V and J ends lost 5 bases and 3 bases, in that order; junction bases with no gene match: 4. CDR1 and CDR2 (germline): GTSNPN, SVGIG (reference sequence). The CDR3 spans 13 residues. CDR3 residues: CAWDRGRYTEAFF. The CDR3, as DNA: TGTGCCTGGGACAGGGGGAGGTACACTGAAGCTTTCTTT.

The chain is built from TRBV29-1 and TRBJ2-7, with 10 bases fitting TRBD1. The germline CDR1 and CDR2 sequences are SQVTM and ANQGSEA. The CDR3 length is 13 residues. V was clipped by 7 bases and J by 5 bases; unmatched bases: 8. CDR3 coding DNA: TGCAGCGGGGGACAGGGGAAAGCTAACGAGCAGTACTTC. Protein sequence: CSGGQGKANEQYF.

In this sample, this clone turned up a few times. The chain combines TRBV25-1 with TRBJ2-7; tentatively, D is TRBD1 or TRBD2 (5 bases each). This CDR3 contains 14 residues. Germline V gene lookup returns CDR1 MGHDK and CDR2 SYGVNS. V lost 7 bases and J lost 5, with 18 bases in between. The CDR3 loop reads CASTRGAVTHEQYF. The CDR3 nucleotides are TGTGCCAGCACTCGAGGGGCGGTTACCCACGAGCAGTACTTC.

The V call is TRBV7-3, the J call TRBJ1-5, with D uncertain. Germline V gene data show CDR1 as SGHTA and CDR2 as FQGTGA. V was pared by 2 bases and J by 5 bases, with 7 bases between. The CDR3 is made up of 13 amino acids. The CDR3 loop is CASSLRHDQPQHF. Written as DNA, the CDR3 is TGTGCCAGCAGCTTACGCCACGATCAGCCCCAGCATTTT.

The chain links TRBV25-1 to TRBJ2-2; TRBD1 is a possible D gene (5 bases). V was cut by 3 bases and J by 6 bases, with 5 bases left in between. CDR3 length equals 12 residues. Germline lookup yields CDR1 MGHDK and CDR2 SYGVNS. The CDR3 nucleotides read TGTGCCAGCAGTGACAGGGCCGGGGAGCTGTTTTTT. Its translation: CASSDRAGELFF.

The V call is TRBV4-1, the J call TRBJ2-4; D assignment may be TRBD1 or TRBD2 (5 bases each). From germline, CDR1 is MGHRA and CDR2 YSYEKL. V was clipped by 8 bases and J by 3 bases, with 11 bases between them. The CDR3 consists of 13 residues. The chain's CDR3 is CASSGTSKNIQYF. The CDR3 bases are TGCGCCAGCTCCGGGACGAGCAAAAACATTCAGTACTTC.

V is TRBV5-1 and J is TRBJ1-1; unclear D gene. The V gene's germline CDR1 is SGHRS and CDR2 YFSETQ. This CDR3 is 12 amino acids long. The V end lost 0 bases, the J end lost 7 bases, and 7 bases lay between the germline ends. The CDR3 DNA is TGCGCCAGCAGCTTGGCCCGGGGTGAAGCTTTCTTT. It yields the protein CASSLARGEAFF.

The chain uses TRBV5-4 and TRBJ2-5; D remains unclear. Trimming took off 5 bases at V and 4 bases at J, with 12 bases between the two ends. The CDR3 has 13 amino acids. Germline-derived CDR1 and CDR2 are SGHNT and YYREEE (reference sequence). This chain's CDR3 is CASRVRHVETQYF. CDR3 bases: TGTGCCAGCAGGGTGAGGCACGTAGAGACCCAGTACTTC.

The J gene is TRBJ1-2, the V gene TRBV4-1, with 7 positions matching TRBD1. Germline lookup yields CDR1 MGHRA and CDR2 YSYEKL. The CDR3 is 16 residues long. With 0 bases clipped from V and 2 bases from J, the junction kept 6 bases outside the gene matches. The CDR3 region has the DNA TGCGCCAGCAGCCAAGATACGGCCAGGGGGAACTATGGCTACACCTTC. It encodes CASSQDTARGNYGYTF.

The V call is TRBV9, the J call TRBJ2-2; D is possibly TRBD2 (6 bases). V was cut by 3 bases and J by 1 base, with 13 bases left in between. The CDR3 spans 16 residues. Germline V gene sequence: CDR1 SGDLS, CDR2 YYNGEE. CDR3 sequence reads: CASSAGTSWNTGELFF. CDR3 bases: TGTGCCAGCAGCGCCGGCACTAGCTGGAACACCGGGGAGCTGTTTTTT.

This chain uses TRBV5-1 with TRBJ2-1; D remains ambiguous. Trimming shortened V by 4 bases and J by 2 bases, and 13 bases separated the two germline ends. The CDR3 covers 15 residues. Germline CDR1 is SGHRS and CDR2 is YFSETQ. CDR3 region: CASSPVGGPYNEQFF. As DNA, the CDR3 is TGCGCCAGCAGCCCAGTGGGCGGTCCCTACAATGAGCAGTTCTTC. Based on the CDR3 plus reference TRBV5-1 and TRBJ2-1, the full variable domain is KAGVTQTPRYLIKTRGQQVTLSCSPISGHRSVSWYQQTPGQGLQFLFEYFSETQRNKGNFPGRFSGRQFSNSRSEMNVSTLELGDSALYLCASSPVGGPYNEQFFGPGTRLTVL.

This clone has just a few counts. Other DNA sequences in the same sample also yield this CDR3. The rearrangement links TRBV29-1 to TRBJ1-1; maybe TRBD1 (6 bases). Germline assignment: CDR1 SQVTM and CDR2 ANQGSEA. V was shortened by 6 bases and J by 2 bases, with 10 bases between the two germline ends. The CDR3 has 12 residues. The CDR3 DNA sequence: TGCAGCGTCGTACAGGGTAACACTGAAGCTTTCTTT. It translates to CSVVQGNTEAFF.

The CDR3 bases are TGCAGCGCCGGAGGGACAGGGGCGAACACCGGGGAGCTGTTTTTT. This codes for CSAGGTGANTGELFF. The gene calls are TRBV29-1 and TRBJ2-2, with 10 bases lining up with TRBD1. The J segment lost 0 bases and the V segment lost 7 bases, leaving 5 bases of the junction unmatched. CDR1 and CDR2 (germline): SQVTM, ANQGSEA. The CDR3 is 15 residues long.

The chain carries TRBV2 and TRBJ2-7, with unresolved D. The germline gives CDR1 SNHLY, CDR2 FYNNEI. CDR3 length: 11 residues. The germline V and J ends were trimmed by 8 bases and 5 bases, with 10 bases remaining between them. Here the CDR3 reads CASLAADEQYF. DNA of the CDR3: TGTGCCAGCCTCGCCGCGGACGAGCAGTACTTC.

This clone has more than one count but fewer than ten. The chain combines TRBV2 with TRBJ2-7; D is unresolved. Per the germline V gene, CDR1 is SNHLY and CDR2 is FYNNEI. CDR3 length: 15 amino acids. The V gene lost 6 bases and the J gene lost 2 bases, with 17 bases spanning the gap. The CDR3 sequence: CASSGSRVTAYEQYF. CDR3 in DNA: TGTGCCAGCAGCGGGTCCAGAGTAACGGCCTACGAGCAGTACTTC.

This clone has a handful of counts. The chain couples TRBV6-6 to TRBJ2-4; TRBD2 aligns across 8 bases. Trimming at V came to 5 bases and at J to 7 bases, leaving 7 bases not matched to a gene. CDR3 length: 14 residues. In germline, CDR1 is MNHNY, CDR2 SVGAGI (reference sequence). This CDR3 reads CASSPSGGANIQYF. The CDR3 coding sequence is TGTGCCAGCAGTCCCTCCGGGGGGGCTAACATTCAGTACTTC.

This clone has a count of ten or more. The rearrangement links TRBV29-1 to TRBJ2-1, with 11 positions matching TRBD1. CDR1 and CDR2 from the germline V gene are SQVTM and ANQGSEA. With 6 bases clipped from V and 7 bases from J, the junction kept 8 bases outside the gene matches. The CDR3 consists of 14 residues. This CDR3 is CSVLTGQGVNEQFF. CDR3 sequence (DNA): TGCAGCGTACTTACGGGACAGGGGGTAAATGAGCAGTTCTTC.

The rearrangement uses TRBV29-1 and TRBJ2-7; 13 positions agree with TRBD2. The CDR3 runs to 13 residues. The V gene end was trimmed by 7 bases and the J gene end by 7 bases; junction bases not matched to a gene: 7. The V gene's germline CDR1 is SQVTM and CDR2 ANQGSEA. The CDR3 nucleotides read TGCAGCGGGCGCGGACTAGCGGGAGATGAGCAGTACTTC. Amino acids: CSGRGLAGDEQYF.

The chain combines TRBV7-2 with TRBJ1-4, with 8 positions matching TRBD1. J gave up 10 bases and V 5 bases, and 12 bases lay outside the gene matches. The CDR3 is 15 amino acids. Germline CDR1 reads SGHTA; CDR2 reads FQGNSA. The chain's CDR3 is CASSETGALMVKLFF. DNA of the CDR3: TGTGCCAGCAGCGAGACAGGGGCCCTTATGGTAAAACTGTTTTTT.

The chain combines TRBV10-3 with TRBJ2-2, with 11 bases aligning to TRBD1. The CDR3 extends over 14 amino acids. CDR1 and CDR2 (germline): ENHRY, SYGVKD. V dropped 11 bases and J dropped 3; count of bases not matched to a gene: 5. CDR3 amino acids: CAAGQGADTGELFF. Here the CDR3 DNA reads TGTGCCGCAGGACAGGGGGCGGACACCGGGGAGCTGTTTTTT.

V usage is TRBV5-1 and J usage is TRBJ2-7, with D hard to call. Between the trimmed V and J ends, which lost 3 bases and 4 bases, there was a span of 14 bases. This CDR3 is built from 14 residues. The germline V gene has CDR1 SGHRS and CDR2 YFSETQ. In DNA form, the CDR3 reads TGCGCCAGCAGCTGGAATCCAGCGCAATACGAGCAGTACTTC. This translates into CASSWNPAQYEQYF.

This clone was recorded a few times. This chain uses TRBV5-6 with TRBJ2-2; 10 bases fit TRBD2. Losses at the gene ends were 5 bases for V and 0 bases for J; bases not matched to a gene: 4. The CDR3 has 16 residues. Germline CDR1 and CDR2: SGHDT and YYEEEE. CDR3 sequence reads: CASRTGTSANTGELFF. The CDR3 DNA sequence: TGTGCCAGCAGAACCGGGACTAGCGCGAACACCGGGGAGCTGTTTTTT.

The chain is built from TRBV25-1 and TRBJ1-2; 7 bases align to TRBD1. The CDR3 spans 16 residues. V shed 4 bases, J shed 2 bases, and the junction held 10 bases outside the gene matches. Per germline, CDR1 MGHDK and CDR2 SYGVNS. The CDR3 region is CASSGVFTGVNYGYTF. In DNA form, the CDR3 reads TGTGCCAGCAGTGGAGTATTCACAGGGGTCAACTATGGCTACACCTTC.

The J gene is TRBJ1-2, the V gene TRBV5-6; TRBD1 might be the D (5 bases). Trimming shortened V by 4 bases and J by 8 bases, and 18 bases separated the two germline ends. The germline CDR1 and CDR2 sequences are SGHDT and YYEEEE. The CDR3 covers 14 residues. The CDR3 spells CASSNRDLYAGYTF. The CDR3 region has the DNA TGTGCCAGCAGCAACCGGGACCTTTACGCGGGCTACACCTTC.

The chain links TRBV2 to TRBJ1-2; no reliable D call. Trimming cost V 4 bases and J 2 bases, with 8 bases left between them. The germline gives CDR1 SNHLY, CDR2 FYNNEI. The CDR3 runs 13 residues. CDR3 protein: CASSGGENYGYTF. For the CDR3, the DNA is TGTGCCAGCAGTGGCGGTGAGAACTATGGCTACACCTTC.

This clone was detected once. The chain links TRBV29-1 to TRBJ1-2, with 7 nucleotides matching TRBD1. This CDR3 is 13 amino acids long. The junction had 5 bases not matched to a gene; V was cut back by 3 bases and J by 4 bases. From germline, CDR1 is SQVTM and CDR2 ANQGSEA. The chain's CDR3 is CSVETTGSYGYTF. For the CDR3, the DNA is TGCAGCGTTGAGACGACAGGGTCCTATGGCTACACCTTC.